This record concerns one T cell receptor (beta chain) sequence. The sample belongs to a study of blood T cell repertoires in COVID-19. Per the original methods: Amplification with reference gene primers provided the estimates of nucleated cell counts. Measured with immunoSEQ multiplex PCR; TCRdb has only the in-frame clones, and not every one. The DNA was the basis for D and trimming; V, J and clone size are from that table. The data show approximately 400,000 clones, approximately 90% seen once. V lost 3 bases to trimming and J lost 1 base, with 8 bases between them. This CDR3 has 15 amino acids. Per the germline V gene, CDR1 is KGHDR and CDR2 is SFDVKD.

Specimen: PBMCs or T cells enriched from blood (not recorded which). This chain joins TRBV24-1 and TRBJ2-2; D might be TRBD2 (6 bases). The receptor's source is a woman aged 18-29 years who had recovered from COVID-19. The CDR3 reads CATSDPRGNTGELFF. The DNA of the CDR3 is TGTGCCACCAGTGATCCGCGGGGGAACACCGGGGAGCTGTTTTTT.